Each of the 31 T cell receptor beta chains below was sequenced from the same sample in a study of regulatory T cells in long-lasting Graves disease. Library construction for TCR beta used iRepertoire HTBI primers and Arm-PCR of CDR3 regions. MiXCR was run by TCRdb on the multiplex PCR reads, yielding one entry per CDR3 protein. The data show a few hundred thousand distinct CDR3 sequences, with roughly 18% seen just once and about 14% held by the top ten. Time point in this sample: newly diagnosed GD, antithyroid drugs for less than 3 months. PBMC RNA served as the TCR library source. This sample was shared with a second study, whose subject was T cells in Graves' hyperthyroidism and ophthalmopathy.

Sequences were derived from peripheral blood mononuclear cells (PBMCs), sampled at new diagnosis, from a patient treated with antithyroid drugs. Receptors originate from a woman in her thirties with Graves disease.

This clonotype was recorded at least ten times. This chain uses TRBV9 with TRBJ1-4; D might be TRBD1 (6 bases). Trimming shortened V by 4 bases and J by 3 bases, and 13 bases separated the two germline ends. Germline CDR1 reads SGDLS; CDR2 reads YYNGEE. This CDR3 contains 15 residues. CDR3 amino acids: CASSPSGDSNEKLFF. CDR3 nucleotides: TGTGCCAGCAGCCCCTCAGGGGATTCTAATGAAAAACTGTTTTTT.

This clonotype was found many times. The V gene is TRBV20-1, the J gene TRBJ1-5, with 9 bases matching TRBD1. The J segment lost 6 bases and the V segment lost 6 bases, leaving 6 bases of the junction unmatched. Germline lookup yields CDR1 DFQATT and CDR2 SNEGSKA (reference sequence). This CDR3 is 13 amino acids long. This CDR3 reads CSATGGAGQPQHF. CDR3 DNA: TGCAGTGCAACAGGGGGCGCGGGTCAGCCCCAGCATTTT.

This clonotype was observed many times. This rearrangement joins TRBV19 to TRBJ2-1; D may be TRBD2 (6 bases). V shed 5 bases and J shed 10 bases, with 24 bases lying between them. This CDR3 comprises 16 residues. In germline, CDR1 is LNHDA, CDR2 SQIVND (reference sequence). Here the CDR3 DNA reads TGTGCCAGTAGTCTGCCCGGGACTGGGGGGAATTTCGAGCAGTTCTTC. Translated, it gives CASSLPGTGGNFEQFF.

This clonotype was detected many times. The J gene is TRBJ1-1, the V gene TRBV2; TRBD1 aligns across 8 bases. This CDR3 has 16 residues. V shed 7 bases, J shed 3 bases, and the junction held 13 bases outside the gene matches. CDR1 and CDR2 (germline): SNHLY, FYNNEI. The CDR3 DNA follows: TGTGCCAGCACTAGGACAGGGATTATAGTTTACACTGAAGCTTTCTTT. Amino acids: CASTRTGIIVYTEAFF.

This chain uses TRBV20-1 with TRBJ1-5, with D maybe TRBD1 (5 bases). This CDR3 has 12 amino acids. V dropped 6 bases and J dropped 9 bases, with 15 bases sitting between them. Germline-derived CDR1 and CDR2 are DFQATT and SNEGSKA (reference sequence). The CDR3: CSAPGLGVPQHF. The CDR3 coding sequence is TGCAGTGCCCCAGGACTAGGGGTGCCCCAGCATTTT.

This clonotype has more than one count but fewer than ten. This sequence joins TRBV10-3 and TRBJ1-2, with unresolved D. The germline gives CDR1 ENHRY, CDR2 SYGVKD. The CDR3 consists of 12 residues. V gave up 0 bases and J gave up 7 bases, with 6 bases separating them. The CDR3 sequence is CAISESDRGYTF. Here the CDR3 DNA reads TGTGCCATCAGTGAGTCTGACCGTGGCTACACCTTC.

This clonotype was found many times. The V and J genes are TRBV2 and TRBJ1-2; weak D call: TRBD1 (6 bases). Trimming took 0 bases from V and 4 from J, leaving 12 bases between them. The germline V gene has CDR1 SNHLY and CDR2 FYNNEI. CDR3 length equals 15 residues. The CDR3 nucleotides are TGTGCCAGCAGTGAAGCAGGGGCAGGGGCCTATGGCTACACCTTC. Residues: CASSEAGAGAYGYTF.

This clonotype was observed many times. The chain uses TRBV7-9 and TRBJ1-1; perhaps TRBD1 as D (5 bases). Germline loops: CDR1 SEHNR, CDR2 FQNEAQ (reference sequence). V was pared by 0 bases and J by 10 bases, with 9 bases between. This CDR3 is built from 12 residues. The CDR3 protein is CASSLARDSAFF. In nucleotides, the CDR3 is TGTGCCAGCAGCTTAGCTCGGGACTCAGCTTTCTTT.

This clonotype was recorded many times. The V call is TRBV7-2, the J call TRBJ2-1; TRBD1 matches at 9 bases. The V gene's germline CDR1 is SGHTA and CDR2 FQGNSA. With V trimmed by 3 bases and J by 4 bases, 7 bases remained unmatched. The CDR3 is 16 amino acids. Here the CDR3 DNA reads TGTGCCAGCAGCTTTGATCCGGACAGGGGATACAATGAGCAGTTCTTC. This translates into CASSFDPDRGYNEQFF. Drawing the rest from reference TRBV7-2 and TRBJ2-1, the complete variable domain is GAGVSQSPSNKVTEKGKDVELRCDPISGHTALYWYRQSLGQGLEFLIYFQGNSAPDKSGLPSDRFSAERTGGSVSTLTIQRTQQEDSAVYLCASSFDPDRGYNEQFFGPGTRLTVL.

The rearrangement links TRBV28 to TRBJ1-1; weak D call: TRBD1 (6 bases). The V gene lost 2 bases and the J gene lost 1 base, with 11 bases spanning the gap. The CDR3 spans 15 residues. Germline V gene lookup returns CDR1 MDHEN and CDR2 SYDVKM. CDR3 residues: CASSLAGAPNTEAFF. The CDR3 DNA follows: TGTGCCAGCAGTTTAGCAGGGGCCCCGAACACTGAAGCTTTCTTT. Filled out from reference TRBV28 and TRBJ1-1, the complete variable domain reads DVKVTQSSRYLVKRTGEKVFLECVQDMDHENMFWYRQDPGLGLRLIYFSYDVKMKEKGDIPEGYSVSREKKERFSLILESASTNQTSMYLCASSLAGAPNTEAFFGQGTRLTVV.

This clonotype was seen many times. The V and J genes are TRBV3-1 and TRBJ1-2, with D hard to call. The germline V gene encodes CDR1 LGHDT and CDR2 YNNKEL (reference sequence). CDR3 length: 13 amino acids. V shed 4 bases and J shed 4 bases, with 10 bases lying between them. In DNA form, the CDR3 reads TGTGCCAGCAGCCGTCTCGGAACCTATGGCTACACCTTC. Its protein is CASSRLGTYGYTF. The full variable domain, in which reference TRBV3-1 and TRBJ1-2 provide the parts outside the CDR3, is DTAVSQTPKYLVTQMGNDKSIKCEQNLGHDTMYWYKQDSKKFLKIMFSYNNKELIINETVPNRFSPKSPDKAHLNLHINSLELGDSAVYFCASSRLGTYGYTFGSGTRLTVV.

DNA of the CDR3: TGTGCCAGCAGTTTAAATACAGGACGGACGAACACTGAAGCTTTCTTT. Encoded protein: CASSLNTGRTNTEAFF. This rearrangement joins TRBV27 to TRBJ1-1; possibly TRBD1 for D (5 bases). Germline CDR1 is MNHEY and CDR2 is SMNVEV (reference sequence). This CDR3 contains 16 residues. V lost 2 bases, J lost 1 base, and 14 bases lay in between.

This clonotype was seen only a few times. The rearrangement joins TRBV24-1 to TRBJ2-3; D ambiguous. The CDR3 sequence is 13 residues long. CDR1 KGHDR and CDR2 SFDVKD come from the germline V gene. V gave up 2 bases and J gave up 5 bases, with 7 bases separating them. This chain's CDR3 is CATSDSKEDTQYF. The CDR3 DNA is TGTGCCACCAGTGATTCGAAGGAAGATACGCAGTATTTT.

This clonotype was observed a few times. The CDR3 end shows no conserved phenylalanine or tryptophan, and so a read error is likely. The chain joins TRBV6-1 to TRBJ1-1; 10 bases are a match to TRBD1. V gave up 6 bases and J gave up 10 bases; unmatched junction bases: 8. This CDR3 has 13 residues. Germline V gene lookup returns CDR1 MNHNS and CDR2 SASEGT. Written as DNA, the CDR3 is TGTGCCAGCAGCTCCGACAGGGGGCAATCAGCTTTCGTT. Its protein product is CASSSDRGQSAFV.

This clonotype was counted many times. J is TRBJ1-3 and V is TRBV7-2, with D unresolved. The CDR3 loop spans 13 amino acids. CDR1 and CDR2 (germline): SGHTA, FQGNSA. V lost 5 bases, J lost 0 bases, and 5 bases lay in between. The CDR3 coding sequence is TGTGCCAGCAGCGTCCACTCTGGAAACACCATATATTTT. Protein product: CASSVHSGNTIYF.

The sample holds many counts of this clonotype. The chain carries TRBV9 and TRBJ1-2; D possibly corresponds to TRBD1 (5 bases). Germline lookup yields CDR1 SGDLS and CDR2 YYNGEE. Trimming removed 0 bases from V and 4 bases from J, with 16 bases in between. This CDR3 is built from 16 residues. The CDR3 here is CASSVGVSRDSYGYTF. The CDR3 region has the DNA TGTGCCAGCAGCGTAGGAGTCTCTAGGGACTCCTATGGCTACACCTTC.

This clonotype came up a few times. The chain links TRBV14 to TRBJ2-7; 7 nucleotides align to TRBD1. In germline, CDR1 is SGHDN, CDR2 FVKESK. V shed 2 bases and J 6 bases; nucleotides not matched to a gene: 4. The CDR3 is 13 amino acids. CDR3 sequence (DNA): TGTGCCAGCAGCCAAACAGGGGTGGCCGAGCAGTACTTC. Encoded protein: CASSQTGVAEQYF.

This clonotype has ten or more counts. This chain links TRBV7-9 with TRBJ1-2, with D possibly TRBD1 on 5 matching bases. Looked up from germline, CDR1 is SEHNR and CDR2 is FQNEAQ (reference sequence). The CDR3 is 15 residues long. Between the trimmed V and J ends, which lost 0 bases and 1 base, there was a span of 9 bases. CDR3 sequence: CASSLAQGDNYGYTF. CDR3 bases: TGTGCCAGCAGCTTAGCGCAGGGAGATAACTATGGCTACACCTTC.

This clonotype has a count of ten or more. The gene calls are TRBV2 and TRBJ2-5; tentative D call: TRBD1 (6 bases). Trimming removed 7 bases from V and 0 bases from J, with 12 bases in between. This CDR3 is built from 14 residues. In germline, CDR1 is SNHLY, CDR2 FYNNEI. This chain's CDR3 is CASMAGEYQETQYF. The CDR3 DNA follows: TGTGCCAGCATGGCAGGGGAGTACCAAGAGACCCAGTACTTC.

This clonotype was detected many times. V usage is TRBV11-2 and J usage is TRBJ1-1; D ambiguous. V lost 5 bases, J lost 1 base, and 11 bases lay in between. The CDR3 runs to 14 residues. Germline V gene sequence: CDR1 SGHAT, CDR2 FQNNGV. The CDR3 bases are TGTGCCAGCAGCGTCACCCCAGGGAACACTGAAGCTTTCTTT. This codes for CASSVTPGNTEAFF. The whole variable domain, remainder taken from reference TRBV11-2 and TRBJ1-1, is EAGVAQSPRYKIIEKRQSVAFWCNPISGHATLYWYQQILGQGPKLLIQFQNNGVVDDSQLPKDRFSAERLKGVDSTLKIQPAKLEDSAVYLCASSVTPGNTEAFFGQGTRLTVV.

There are many counts of this clonotype. This rearrangement joins TRBV2 to TRBJ1-1; D gene unclear. V was pared by 7 bases and J by 4 bases, with 13 bases between. The germline V gene has CDR1 SNHLY and CDR2 FYNNEI. The CDR3 consists of 13 residues. The CDR3 spells CASNERSGTEAFF. In DNA, the CDR3 is TGTGCCAGCAACGAGAGGTCGGGCACTGAAGCTTTCTTT.

In its sample, this clonotype was seen many times. The chain recombines TRBV3-1 with TRBJ2-7, with D possibly being TRBD1 or TRBD2 (6 bases each). The V end was cut by 0 bases, the J end by 6 bases, with 15 bases between. The germline gives CDR1 LGHDT, CDR2 YNNKEL (reference sequence). The CDR3 spans 15 residues. In DNA form, the CDR3 reads TGTGCCAGCAGCCAAGATAGCGGACAGTCGGCCGAGCAGTACTTC. Amino acid sequence: CASSQDSGQSAEQYF.

This chain links TRBV5-1 with TRBJ2-2, with no clear D. CDR3 size: 13 residues. Germline lookup yields CDR1 SGHRS and CDR2 YFSETQ. With 0 bases removed from V and 5 bases from J, the gap between germline ends came to 5 bases. The CDR3: CASSLVPTGELFF. The CDR3 nucleotides are TGCGCCAGCAGCTTGGTGCCGACCGGGGAGCTGTTTTTT.

Ten or more counts support this clonotype. V and J are TRBV7-2 and TRBJ1-4; D gene unclear. V lost 5 bases and J 0 bases, leaving 13 bases between the germline ends. The CDR3 covers 16 residues. Germline V gene lookup returns CDR1 SGHTA and CDR2 FQGNSA. CDR3 amino acids: CASSARRTSTNEKLFF. The DNA for the CDR3 is TGTGCCAGCAGCGCTCGTAGGACCTCAACTAATGAAAAACTGTTTTTT.

V and J are TRBV20-1 and TRBJ2-3; D may match TRBD1 or TRBD2 (5 bases each). Germline V gives CDR1 DFQATT, CDR2 SNEGSKA (reference sequence). The V end was cut by 0 bases, the J end by 6 bases, with 16 bases between. There are 15 residues in the CDR3. In nucleotides, the CDR3 is TGCAGTGCTAGAGACCTCGGGGCGACAACGGATACGCAGTATTTT. This encodes CSARDLGATTDTQYF.

This clonotype showed up many times. This chain uses TRBV5-1 with TRBJ1-2; D is perhaps TRBD1 (6 bases). The CDR3 covers 14 residues. Trimming took off 4 bases at V and 2 bases at J, with 12 bases between the two ends. Germline V lookup: CDR1 SGHRS, CDR2 YFSETQ. CDR3 sequence reads: CASSTAGGNYGYTF. CDR3 in DNA: TGCGCCAGCAGCACGGCCGGGGGCAACTATGGCTACACCTTC.

Ten or more counts support this clonotype. The V and J genes are TRBV20-1 and TRBJ2-5, with TRBD1 matching over 10 bases. The CDR3 is 15 residues long. J gave up 5 bases and V 3 bases, and 9 bases lay outside the gene matches. Germline V gene lookup returns CDR1 DFQATT and CDR2 SNEGSKA (reference sequence). DNA for the CDR3: TGCAGTGCTAGGGCTGACAGGGGGCGTGCGGAGACCCAGTACTTC. Its translation: CSARADRGRAETQYF.

This clonotype was seen many times. The chain employs TRBV5-1 and TRBJ2-7; either TRBD1 or TRBD2 may supply D (6 bases each). The length of the CDR3 is 13 residues. Deletions cut 5 bases from V and 2 bases from J, with 11 bases between. Germline V gene lookup returns CDR1 SGHRS and CDR2 YFSETQ. The CDR3 reads CASRGGPTYEQYF. CDR3 coding DNA: TGCGCCAGCAGAGGGGGGCCCACCTACGAGCAGTACTTC.

About this clonotype: The junction differs from germline at one of its ends, possibly a read error. The CDR3 DNA reads as TGCGCCAGCAGCCCTCGCCGAGGGGCGAACGCTGAAGCTTTCTTT. Its protein product is CASSPRRGANAEAFF. V usage is TRBV4-1 and J usage is TRBJ1-1; weak D call: TRBD1 (5 bases). CDR3 size: 15 residues. CDR1 and CDR2 from the germline V gene are MGHRA and YSYEKL.

This clonotype has just one count. V gene TRBV7-9 combines with J gene TRBJ2-1; no firm D call. Gene TRBJ2-3 matches the end of the DNA better, so the J call may be wrong. The CDR3 length is 12 residues. CDR1 is SEHNR and CDR2 is FQNEAQ in the germline V gene (reference sequence). CDR3 DNA sequence: TGTGCCAGCAGCTACGGGCAGACTACGCAGTATTTT. Translating gives CASSYGQTTQYF.

This clonotype has ten or more counts. The chain recombines TRBV11-2 with TRBJ2-1; D call uncertain. V lost 5 bases to trimming and J lost 0 bases, with 11 bases between them. CDR3 size: 15 residues. Germline values: CDR1 SGHAT, CDR2 FQNNGV. The DNA for the CDR3 is TGTGCCAGCAGCCCCGCTAGTACCTCCTACAATGAGCAGTTCTTC. Encoded protein: CASSPASTSYNEQFF.